This TCR beta chain was profiled in a study of molecular identifiers for immune sequencing clone quantification. Study-level results: Detection of one spiked Jurkat cell's TCR RNA reportedly worked in about a million naive cells.

As concerns this clonotype: Its target is not known.

The authors built bulk TCR libraries by previously described methods with listed TCR primers. Via MiXCR, TCRdb re-called the PCR reads, giving one row per CDR3 protein. The sample has some 650,000 distinct CDR3 sequences, around 20% seen once; the top ten hold roughly 0.85%. This CDR3 comprises 16 residues. The germline V and J ends were trimmed by 5 bases and 4 bases, with 18 bases remaining between them. Using 10%, 30% or 50% RNA, naive CD8 libraries were derived from about 21,000 to 970,000 sorted cells. CD8+CD4-CCR7+CD45RA+ sorting gave the naive CD8 T cells. The sequence was collected from a human donor in good health. Some libraries in this study had Jurkat cell RNA spiked in. Specimen: naive CD8+ T cells from blood, with Jurkat cell RNA spiked in. As for subset: FACS-sorted CD8+CD4-CCR7+CD45RA+ naive T cells. V is TRBV12-3 or TRBV12-4 and J is TRBJ2-1; no clear D gene. The CDR3 region has the DNA TGTGCCAGCAGTCCGACCGCGTACAAAGTTTACAATGAGCAGTTCTTC. Its translation: CASSPTAYKVYNEQFF.